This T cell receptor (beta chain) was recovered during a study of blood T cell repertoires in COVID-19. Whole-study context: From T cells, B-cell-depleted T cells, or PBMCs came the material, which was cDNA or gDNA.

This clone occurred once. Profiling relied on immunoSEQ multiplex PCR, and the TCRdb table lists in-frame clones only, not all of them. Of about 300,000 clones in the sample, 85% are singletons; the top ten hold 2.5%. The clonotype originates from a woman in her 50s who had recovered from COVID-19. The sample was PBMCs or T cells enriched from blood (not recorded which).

Written as DNA, the CDR3 is TGTGCCAGTAGTCCCCTAGCGGGGGACCTCCAAGAGACCCAGTACTTC. Translated: CASSPLAGDLQETQYF. The chain carries TRBV19 and TRBJ2-5; 10 nucleotides line up with TRBD2. Germline CDR1 LNHDA, CDR2 SQIVND (reference sequence). V shed 5 bases, J shed 1 base, and the junction held 7 bases outside the gene matches. The CDR3 contains 16 residues.